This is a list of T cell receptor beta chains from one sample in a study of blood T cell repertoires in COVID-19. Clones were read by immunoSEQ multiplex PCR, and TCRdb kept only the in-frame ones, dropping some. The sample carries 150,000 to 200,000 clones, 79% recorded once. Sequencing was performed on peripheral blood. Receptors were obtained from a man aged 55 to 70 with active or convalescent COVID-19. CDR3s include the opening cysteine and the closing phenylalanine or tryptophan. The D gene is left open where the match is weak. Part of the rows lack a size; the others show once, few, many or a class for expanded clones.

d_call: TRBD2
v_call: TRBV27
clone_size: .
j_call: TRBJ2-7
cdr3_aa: CASSSRDRGTKTYEQYF
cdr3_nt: TGTGCCAGCAGTTCGCGGGATCGGGGGACTAAGACCTACGAGCAGTACTTC

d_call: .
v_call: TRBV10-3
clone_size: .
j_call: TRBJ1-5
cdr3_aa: CAISEAHSNQPQHF
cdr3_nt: TGTGCCATCAGTGAGGCACATAGCAATCAGCCCCAGCATTTT

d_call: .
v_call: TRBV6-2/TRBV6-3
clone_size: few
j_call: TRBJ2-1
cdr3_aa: CASSPRIRGTSYNEQFF
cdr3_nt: TGTGCCAGCAGCCCGAGGATACGGGGGACCTCCTACAATGAGCAGTTCTTC

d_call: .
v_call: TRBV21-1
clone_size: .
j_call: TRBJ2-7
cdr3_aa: CASSPYSSGDSYEQYF
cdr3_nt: TGTGCCAGCAGCCCCTACTCCTCAGGGGATTCCTACGAGCAGTACTTC

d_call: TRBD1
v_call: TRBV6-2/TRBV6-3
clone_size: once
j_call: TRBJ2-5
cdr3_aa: CASSSGTGGMETQYF
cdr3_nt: TGTGCCAGCAGTTCCGGGACAGGGGGCATGGAGACCCAGTACTTC

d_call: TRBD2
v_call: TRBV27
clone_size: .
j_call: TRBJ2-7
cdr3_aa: CASSLTSGGYEQYF
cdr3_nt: TGTGCCAGCAGCCTGACTAGCGGCGGCTACGAGCAGTACTTC

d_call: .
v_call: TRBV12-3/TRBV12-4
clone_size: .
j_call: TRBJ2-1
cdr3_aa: CASSPEPREQFF
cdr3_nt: TGTGCCAGCAGCCCTGAACCTCGGGAGCAGTTCTTC

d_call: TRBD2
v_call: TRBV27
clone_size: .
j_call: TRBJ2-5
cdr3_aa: CASSLSSGRVGETQYF
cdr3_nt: TGTGCCAGCAGTTTATCTAGCGGGAGAGTAGGAGAGACCCAGTACTTC

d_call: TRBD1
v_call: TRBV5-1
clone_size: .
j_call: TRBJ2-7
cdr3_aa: CASSLGDRTYEQYF
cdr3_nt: TGCGCCAGCAGCTTGGGGGACAGGACCTACGAGCAGTACTTC

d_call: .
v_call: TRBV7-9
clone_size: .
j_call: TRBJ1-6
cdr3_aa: CASSLGRRDSPLHF
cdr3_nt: TGTGCCAGCAGCTTAGGCAGGCGGGATTCACCCCTCCACTTT

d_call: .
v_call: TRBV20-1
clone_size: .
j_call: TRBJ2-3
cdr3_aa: CSARRGDTQYF
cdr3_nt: TGCAGTGCTAGGCGGGGAGATACGCAGTATTTT

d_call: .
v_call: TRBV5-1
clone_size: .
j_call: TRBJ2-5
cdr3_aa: CASSLGGRALQETQYF
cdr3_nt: TGCGCCAGCAGCTTGGGGGGCCGGGCTCTGCAAGAGACCCAGTACTTC

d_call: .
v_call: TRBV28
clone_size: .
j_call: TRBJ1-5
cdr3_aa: CASSLQVQPQHF
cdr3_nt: TGTGCCAGCAGTTTACAGGTTCAGCCCCAGCATTTT

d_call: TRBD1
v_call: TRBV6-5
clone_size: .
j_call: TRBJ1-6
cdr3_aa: CASSYSLQGARSPLHF
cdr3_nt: TGTGCCAGCAGTTATTCCCTACAGGGGGCAAGGTCACCCCTCCACTTT

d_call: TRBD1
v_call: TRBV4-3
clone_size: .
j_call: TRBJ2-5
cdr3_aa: CASSQIQGAGETQYF
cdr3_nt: TGCGCCAGCAGCCAAATTCAGGGGGCGGGAGAGACCCAGTACTTC

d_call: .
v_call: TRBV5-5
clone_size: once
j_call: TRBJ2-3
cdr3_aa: CASSSEGGWGTDTQYF
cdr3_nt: TGTGCCAGCAGCTCAGAAGGGGGTTGGGGCACAGATACGCAGTATTTT

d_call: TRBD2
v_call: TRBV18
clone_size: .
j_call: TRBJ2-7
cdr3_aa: CASSPMGSGRNEQYF
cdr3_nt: TGTGCCAGCTCACCAATGGGTAGCGGGCGCAACGAGCAGTACTTC

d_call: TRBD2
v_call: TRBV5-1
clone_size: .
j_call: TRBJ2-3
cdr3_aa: CASSPEGGRLGDTQYF
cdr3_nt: TGCGCCAGCAGCCCCGAGGGCGGGAGGCTGGGAGATACGCAGTATTTT

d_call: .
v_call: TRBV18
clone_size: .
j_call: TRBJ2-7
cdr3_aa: CASSSGAWGPDEQYF
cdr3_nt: TGTGCCAGCTCGAGCGGTGCTTGGGGGCCCGACGAGCAGTACTTC

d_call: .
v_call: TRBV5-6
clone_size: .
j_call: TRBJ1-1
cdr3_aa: CASSLGVNTEAFF
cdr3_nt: TGTGCCAGCAGCTTGGGAGTGAACACTGAAGCTTTCTTT

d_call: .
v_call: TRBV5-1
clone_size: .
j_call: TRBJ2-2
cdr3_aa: CASSLAIFQGRAGELFF
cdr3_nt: TGCGCCAGCAGCTTGGCCATATTCCAGGGTCGGGCCGGGGAGCTGTTTTTT

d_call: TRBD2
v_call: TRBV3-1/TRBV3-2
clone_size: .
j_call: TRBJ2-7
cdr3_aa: CASRTSGRDEQYF
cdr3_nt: TGTGCCAGCAGGACTAGCGGCCGAGACGAGCAGTACTTC

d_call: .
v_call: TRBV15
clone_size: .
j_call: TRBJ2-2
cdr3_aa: CATSRSTGTENTGELFF
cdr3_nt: TGTGCCACCAGCAGAAGCACCGGGACTGAGAACACCGGGGAGCTGTTTTTT

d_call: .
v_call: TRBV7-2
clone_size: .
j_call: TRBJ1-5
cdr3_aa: CASSSVGRGLGPQHF
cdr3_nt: TGTGCCAGCAGCTCAGTTGGACGGGGGTTAGGGCCCCAGCATTTT

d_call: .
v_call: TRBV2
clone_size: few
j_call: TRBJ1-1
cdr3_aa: CASSQAGVNTEAFF
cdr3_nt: TGTGCCAGCAGCCAAGCGGGGGTGAACACTGAAGCTTTCTTT

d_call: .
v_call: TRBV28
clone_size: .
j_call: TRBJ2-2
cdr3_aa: CASRSGLGGTGELFF
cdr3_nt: TGTGCCAGCAGGTCTGGACTAGGGGGGACCGGGGAGCTGTTTTTT

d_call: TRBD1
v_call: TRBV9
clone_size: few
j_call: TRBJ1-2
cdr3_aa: CASAAGDSYGYTF
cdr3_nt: TGTGCCAGCGCGGCAGGGGACAGCTATGGCTACACCTTC

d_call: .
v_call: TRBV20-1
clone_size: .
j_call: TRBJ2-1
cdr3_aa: CSAEPADEQFF
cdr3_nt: TGCAGTGCTGAGCCCGCGGATGAGCAGTTCTTC

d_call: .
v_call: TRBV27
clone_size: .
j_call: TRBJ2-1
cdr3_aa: CASSLRGYNEQFF
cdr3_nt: TGTGCCAGCAGTTTACGGGGGTACAATGAGCAGTTCTTC

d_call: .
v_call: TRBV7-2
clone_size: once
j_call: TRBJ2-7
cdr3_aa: CASSLVGGSYEQYF
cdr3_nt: TGTGCCAGCAGCTTAGTGGGAGGCTCCTACGAGCAGTACTTC

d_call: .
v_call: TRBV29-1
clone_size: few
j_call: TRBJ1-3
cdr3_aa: CSVETHGNTIYF
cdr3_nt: TGCAGCGTTGAGACACACGGAAACACCATATATTTT

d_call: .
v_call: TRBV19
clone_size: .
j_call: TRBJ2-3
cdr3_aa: CASSIGGGADTQYF
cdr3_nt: TGTGCCAGTAGTATTGGGGGGGGCGCAGATACGCAGTATTTT

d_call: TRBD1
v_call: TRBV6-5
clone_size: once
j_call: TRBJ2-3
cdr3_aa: CASRPGQGEYTQYF
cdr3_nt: TGTGCCAGCAGACCGGGACAGGGGGAATATACGCAGTATTTT